The 9 T cell receptor beta chains in this list originate from one sample, sequenced in a study of T cell responses to AZD1222 COVID-19 vaccine. Sequencing used immunoSEQ multiplex PCR; TCRdb keeps in-frame clones, though not all of them. This table has about 120,000 clones, 88% appearing once. Sequenced here: peripheral blood, sampled on day 0 of AZD1222 vaccination. The source of these receptors is an adult in good health.

The rearrangement links TRBV11-2 to TRBJ1-6; D uncertain. The V gene's germline CDR1 is SGHAT and CDR2 FQNNGV. The CDR3 is made up of 15 amino acids. The V end lost 8 bases, the J end lost 7 bases, and 18 bases lay between the germline ends. CDR3 DNA: TGTGCCAGCCGAGCGGCAGCCGTCGGGAATTCACCCCTCCACTTT. Protein: CASRAAAVGNSPLHF.

This chain joins TRBV19 and TRBJ2-3, with 10 bases lining up with TRBD2. With 4 bases clipped from V and 4 bases from J, the junction kept 5 bases outside the gene matches. This CDR3 is 15 amino acids long. CDR1 and CDR2 from the germline V gene are LNHDA and SQIVND (reference sequence). The CDR3 region is CASSTQRGGSDTQYF. DNA for the CDR3: TGTGCCAGTAGTACTCAGCGGGGGGGCTCAGATACGCAGTATTTT.

This CDR3 reads CASSLGARSRNTIYF. The CDR3 nucleotides are TGTGCCAGCAGCTTGGGCGCACGTAGTAGAAACACCATATATTTT. The chain is built from TRBV5-8 and TRBJ1-3; D unclear. CDR3 length: 15 residues. Trimming removed 0 bases from V and 5 bases from J, with 12 bases in between. CDR1 and CDR2 (germline): SGHTS, YDEGEE.

V and J are TRBV2 and TRBJ1-6, with 8 bases that match TRBD1. V was pared by 5 bases and J by 8 bases, with 8 bases of the junction left unmatched. Looked up from germline, CDR1 is SNHLY and CDR2 is FYNNEI. The CDR3 runs to 15 residues. The chain's CDR3 is CASSRILTGDSPLHF. The CDR3 DNA is TGTGCCAGCAGTAGGATACTGACAGGGGATTCACCCCTCCACTTT.

This clone came up a few times. This chain uses TRBV5-5 with TRBJ1-1, with TRBD1 as a possible D gene (5 bases). CDR3 length: 15 amino acids. Germline lookup yields CDR1 SGHKS and CDR2 YYEKEE (reference sequence). Trimming cost V 0 bases and J 1 base, with 10 bases left between them. CDR3 sequence reads: CASSLVQVTNTEAFF. The CDR3 bases are TGTGCCAGCAGCTTGGTACAGGTTACGAACACTGAAGCTTTCTTT.

V is TRBV10-1 and J is TRBJ1-2, with TRBD1 as a possible D gene (5 bases). The CDR3 has 15 amino acids. Trimming removed 5 bases from V and 4 bases from J, with 17 bases in between. Germline CDR1 reads WNHNN; CDR2 reads SYGVQD (reference sequence). CDR3 nucleotides: TGCGCCAGCAGTCCCTCGGGGCAGGGCCCCTATGGCTACACCTTC. This gives the protein CASSPSGQGPYGYTF.

The J gene is TRBJ1-1, the V gene TRBV7-9; D might be TRBD1 (5 bases). The CDR3 extends over 15 amino acids. In germline, CDR1 is SEHNR, CDR2 FQNEAQ (reference sequence). Trimming removed 5 bases from V and 6 bases from J, with 19 bases in between. The DNA for the CDR3 is TGTGCCAGCAGCCCTATTAATTTTGGGGGGTCTGAAGCTTTCTTT. It codes for CASSPINFGGSEAFF.

This chain uses TRBV5-6 with TRBJ1-3, with a weak D call TRBD1 (6 bases). The length of the CDR3 is 14 residues. CDR1 is SGHDT, CDR2 YYEEEE, per germline. Trimming cost V 0 bases and J 4 bases, with 8 bases left between them. As DNA, the CDR3 is TGTGCCAGCAGCTTGGATGACAGGGGAAACACCATATATTTT. This encodes CASSLDDRGNTIYF. Together with reference TRBV5-6 and TRBJ1-3, the CDR3 gives the full variable domain: DAGVTQSPTHLIKTRGQQVTLRCSPKSGHDTVSWYQQALGQGPQFIFQYYEEEERQRGNFPDRFSGHQFPNYSSELNVNALLLGDSALYLCASSLDDRGNTIYFGEGSWLTVV.

The genes are TRBV11-1 and TRBJ1-6; D gene uncertain. Trimming cost V 5 bases and J 4 bases, with 9 bases left between them. The CDR3 is made up of 14 amino acids. Germline V gene data show CDR1 as SGHAT and CDR2 as FQDESV (reference sequence). In DNA form, the CDR3 reads TGTGCCAGCAGCCATGGATTATATAATTCACCCCTCCACTTT. Translation gives CASSHGLYNSPLHF.